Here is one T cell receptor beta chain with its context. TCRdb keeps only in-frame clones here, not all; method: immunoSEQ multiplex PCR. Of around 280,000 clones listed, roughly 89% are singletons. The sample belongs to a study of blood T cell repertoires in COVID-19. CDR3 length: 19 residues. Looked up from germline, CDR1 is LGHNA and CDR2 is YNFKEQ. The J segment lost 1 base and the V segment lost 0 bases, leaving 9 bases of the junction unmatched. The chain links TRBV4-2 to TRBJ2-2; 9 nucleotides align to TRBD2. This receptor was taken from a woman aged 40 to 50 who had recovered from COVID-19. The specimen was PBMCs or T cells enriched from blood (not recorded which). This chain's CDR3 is CASSQDAGGQLLNTGELFF. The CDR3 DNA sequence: TGTGCCAGCAGCCAAGATGCGGGAGGGCAGCTTTTGAACACCGGGGAGCTGTTTTTT.